This entry lists 16 T cell receptor beta chains sequenced from one sample in a study of T-cell reconstitution after alpha-beta-depleted transplantation in children. TCRbeta library preparation incorporated unique molecular identifiers. TCRdb fed the PCR reads into MiXCR, producing one record per CDR3 protein. The repertoire holds approximately 300,000 distinct CDR3 sequences, with over 9% as singletons. The input for sequencing was PBMCs, taken before TCRalphabeta/CD19-depleted stem cell transplant. The origin of the receptors is a boy less than two years old with acute myeloid leukemia, due to receive a stem cell transplant.

This rearrangement joins TRBV20-1 to TRBJ1-5; TRBD1 matches at 7 bases. Germline V lookup: CDR1 DFQATT, CDR2 SNEGSKA (reference sequence). The length of the CDR3 is 12 residues. V trimming: 6 bases; J trimming: 6 bases; junction bases outside the gene matches: 5. The CDR3 protein is CSAKGASQPQHF. In DNA, the CDR3 is TGCAGTGCGAAGGGGGCAAGTCAGCCCCAGCATTTT.

This clonotype has ten or more counts. The genes are TRBV10-2 and TRBJ2-5; a possible D gene is TRBD2 (6 bases). The V end lost 5 bases, the J end lost 2 bases, and 12 bases lay between the germline ends. CDR1 and CDR2 (germline): WSHSY, SAAADI. The length of the CDR3 is 14 residues. The CDR3 coding sequence is TGCGCCAGCAGTAGGCTAGCGCTTCAAGAGACCCAGTACTTC. Translated: CASSRLALQETQYF.

There are a few counts of this clonotype. V is TRBV12-3 or TRBV12-4 and J is TRBJ2-1, with TRBD1 identical over 10 bases. After removal of 5 bases from V and 7 bases from J, the junction contained 8 bases not matched to a gene. This CDR3 has 15 amino acids. The CDR3 spells CASSPGTGAENEQFF. The DNA for the CDR3 is TGTGCCAGCAGTCCCGGGACAGGGGCTGAGAATGAGCAGTTCTTC.

This clonotype has just a few counts. The chain joins TRBV3-1 to TRBJ1-6; 7 positions agree with TRBD1. V shed 4 bases, J shed 7 bases, and the junction held 4 bases outside the gene matches. Germline V gene data show CDR1 as LGHDT and CDR2 as YNNKEL (reference sequence). The CDR3 has 14 residues. CDR3 amino acids: CASSRQGLNSPLHF. In nucleotides, the CDR3 is TGTGCCAGCAGCCGACAGGGTTTGAATTCACCCCTCCACTTT.

This clonotype was detected only a few times. CDR3 coding DNA: TGCGCCAGCAGCCAAGGGGAAGCGGGCCGAAACACCATATATTTT. The encoded protein is CASSQGEAGRNTIYF. The gene calls are TRBV4-3 and TRBJ1-3; D gene uncertain. V shed 1 base and J shed 5 bases, with 12 bases lying between them. Germline CDR1 LGHNA, CDR2 YSLEER. The CDR3 is 15 amino acids.

This clonotype was observed many times. This chain joins TRBV29-1 and TRBJ2-3; no clear D gene. The length of the CDR3 is 13 residues. Trimming took off 6 bases at V and 1 base at J, with 11 bases between the two ends. Germline assignment: CDR1 SQVTM and CDR2 ANQGSEA. CDR3 nucleotide sequence: TGCAGCGTCGATGCGGTCGGCACAGATACGCAGTATTTT. It encodes CSVDAVGTDTQYF.

Concerning this clonotype itself: A single base separates this from a much larger clone, so it may be a read error. V gene TRBV5-1 combines with J gene TRBJ2-7; D may be TRBD1 or TRBD2 (6 bases each). The CDR3 loop spans 13 amino acids. CDR1 is SGHRS, CDR2 YFSETQ, per germline. CDR3 in amino acids: CASSSGGPYDQYF. CDR3 DNA sequence: TGCGCCAGCAGCTCTGGGGGGCCCTACGACCAGTACTTC.

This clonotype was counted at least ten times. This sequence joins TRBV2 and TRBJ2-2, with D possibly TRBD1 on 6 matching bases. Germline assignment: CDR1 SNHLY and CDR2 FYNNEI. V lost 4 bases to trimming and J lost 6 bases, with 9 bases between them. There are 13 residues in the CDR3. In nucleotides, the CDR3 is TGTGCCAGCAGTGTGGACAGACCCGGGGAGCTGTTTTTT. Protein: CASSVDRPGELFF.

The chain recombines TRBV3-1 with TRBJ2-5; either TRBD1 or TRBD2 may supply D (5 bases each). V lost 4 bases to trimming and J lost 2 bases, with 17 bases between them. CDR1 and CDR2 from the germline V gene are LGHDT and YNNKEL (reference sequence). The CDR3 totals 16 residues. CDR3 amino acids: CASSLPLGVSQETQYF. CDR3 in DNA: TGTGCCAGCAGCCTCCCACTGGGGGTGTCTCAAGAGACCCAGTACTTC.

There are many counts of this clonotype. The CDR3 nucleotides read TGCAGTGCTAGAACCCTTTACTCCTACAATGAGCAGTTCTTC. Residues: CSARTLYSYNEQFF. The V call is TRBV20-1, the J call TRBJ2-1; unclear D gene. This CDR3 spans 14 amino acids. The V and J ends lost 2 bases and 0 bases respectively, with 8 bases between them. The germline CDR1 and CDR2 sequences are DFQATT and SNEGSKA (reference sequence).

This clonotype was counted a few times. The gene calls are TRBV19 and TRBJ1-2; a possible D gene is TRBD1 (6 bases). The CDR3 length is 13 residues. With 10 bases removed from V and 4 bases from J, the gap between germline ends came to 16 bases. CDR1 is LNHDA and CDR2 is SQIVND in the germline V gene (reference sequence). The CDR3 here is CATTAGVGYGYTF. In nucleotides, the CDR3 is TGTGCCACCACCGCAGGGGTCGGCTATGGCTACACCTTC.

This clonotype was detected many times. This chain joins TRBV12-3 or TRBV12-4 and TRBJ2-5; no firm D call. This CDR3 is built from 14 residues. The V end was cut by 6 bases, the J end by 0 bases, with 11 bases between. The CDR3 loop reads CASSALWHQETQYF. CDR3 nucleotides: TGTGCCAGCAGCGCCCTGTGGCACCAAGAGACCCAGTACTTC.

This clonotype was picked up many times. V is TRBV2 and J is TRBJ2-7, with TRBD2 matching 8 bases. In germline, CDR1 is SNHLY, CDR2 FYNNEI. With V trimmed by 2 bases and J by 3 bases, 6 bases remained unmatched. The CDR3 runs 15 residues. As DNA, the CDR3 is TGTGCCAGCAGTGAACTCGGGAGGGCCCTCTACGAGCAGTACTTC. It is translated as CASSELGRALYEQYF.

This clonotype showed up just a few times. The CDR3 spells CASSLMTGTGAYEQYF. The DNA for the CDR3 is TGTGCCAGCAGCTTAATGACCGGGACAGGGGCCTACGAGCAGTACTTC. The J gene is TRBJ2-7, the V gene TRBV7-9; 10 nucleotides align to TRBD1. Germline CDR1 reads SEHNR; CDR2 reads FQNEAQ (reference sequence). The CDR3 spans 16 residues. V lost 2 bases and J lost 2; bases outside the gene matches: 6.

This clonotype was picked up many times. This chain links TRBV5-1 with TRBJ2-4; possibly TRBD1 or TRBD2 for D (5 bases each). CDR1 and CDR2 from the germline V gene are SGHRS and YFSETQ. This CDR3 region has 16 residues. The V end lost 1 base, the J end lost 0 bases, and 11 bases lay between the germline ends. CDR3 nucleotide sequence: TGCGCCAGCAGCTTGACCACAGGACTAGCCAAAAACATTCAGTACTTC. This sequence encodes CASSLTTGLAKNIQYF. The variable domain in full, with the rest retrieved from reference TRBV5-1 and TRBJ2-4, is KAGVTQTPRYLIKTRGQQVTLSCSPISGHRSVSWYQQTPGQGLQFLFEYFSETQRNKGNFPGRFSGRQFSNSRSEMNVSTLELGDSALYLCASSLTTGLAKNIQYFGAGTRLSVL.

This clonotype has at least ten counts. The V gene is TRBV6-5, the J gene TRBJ2-7; maybe TRBD2 (6 bases). This CDR3 is 16 amino acids long. Trimming pared 0 bases from V and 2 bases from J, leaving 14 bases between. Germline values: CDR1 MNHEY, CDR2 SVGAGI. CDR3 amino acids: CASSYSFTSLAYEQYF. CDR3 coding DNA: TGTGCCAGCAGTTACTCGTTTACTAGCCTTGCCTACGAGCAGTACTTC.